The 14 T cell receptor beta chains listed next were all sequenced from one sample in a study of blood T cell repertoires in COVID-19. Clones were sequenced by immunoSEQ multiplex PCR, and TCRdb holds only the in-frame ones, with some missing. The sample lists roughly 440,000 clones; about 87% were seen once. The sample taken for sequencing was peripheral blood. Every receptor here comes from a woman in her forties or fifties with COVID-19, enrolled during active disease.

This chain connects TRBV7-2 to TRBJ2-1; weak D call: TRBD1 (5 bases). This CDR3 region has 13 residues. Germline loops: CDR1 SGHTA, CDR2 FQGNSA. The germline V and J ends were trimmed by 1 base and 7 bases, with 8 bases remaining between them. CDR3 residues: CASSLGQSNEQFF. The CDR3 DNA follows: TGTGCCAGCAGCTTAGGACAGTCGAATGAGCAGTTCTTC.

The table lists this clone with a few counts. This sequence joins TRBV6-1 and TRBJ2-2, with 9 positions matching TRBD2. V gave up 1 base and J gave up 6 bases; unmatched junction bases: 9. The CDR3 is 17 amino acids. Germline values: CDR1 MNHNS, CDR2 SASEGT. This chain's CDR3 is CASSEGLGLAYSGELFF. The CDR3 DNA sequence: TGTGCCAGCAGTGAAGGGCTGGGACTAGCATATTCCGGGGAGCTGTTTTTT.

CDR3 sequence (DNA): TGCAGTGCTAGTAGCGGGGGGTCCTACGAGCAGTACTTC. Protein: CSASSGGSYEQYF. J is TRBJ2-7 and V is TRBV20-1; TRBD2 aligns across 10 bases. CDR1 DFQATT and CDR2 SNEGSKA come from the germline V gene (reference sequence). CDR3 length: 13 amino acids. With V trimmed by 3 bases and J by 1 base, 0 bases remained unmatched.

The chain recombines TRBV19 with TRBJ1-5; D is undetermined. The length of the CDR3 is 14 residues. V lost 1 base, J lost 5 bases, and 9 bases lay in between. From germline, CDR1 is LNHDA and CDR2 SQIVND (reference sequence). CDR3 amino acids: CASSIAGVDQPQHF. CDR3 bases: TGTGCCAGTAGTATAGCCGGGGTGGATCAGCCCCAGCATTTT.

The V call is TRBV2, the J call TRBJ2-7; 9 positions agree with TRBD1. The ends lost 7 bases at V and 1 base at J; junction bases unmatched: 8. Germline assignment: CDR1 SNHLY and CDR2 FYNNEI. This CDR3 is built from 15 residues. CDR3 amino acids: CASTYLGQGSYEQYF. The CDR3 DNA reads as TGTGCCAGCACCTACCTGGGACAGGGATCCTACGAGCAGTACTTC.

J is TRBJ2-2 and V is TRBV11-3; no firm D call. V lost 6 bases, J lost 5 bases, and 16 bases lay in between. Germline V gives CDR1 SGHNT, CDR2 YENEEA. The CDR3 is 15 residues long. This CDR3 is CASSPTGLKTGELFF. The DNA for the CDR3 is TGTGCCAGCAGTCCTACCGGGTTAAAGACCGGGGAGCTGTTTTTT.

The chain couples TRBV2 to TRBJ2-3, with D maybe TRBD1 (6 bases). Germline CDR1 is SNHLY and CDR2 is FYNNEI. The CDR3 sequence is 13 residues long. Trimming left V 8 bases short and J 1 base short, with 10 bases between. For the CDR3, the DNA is TGTGCCAGCCAGGGGACCCGCACAGATACGCAGTATTTT. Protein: CASQGTRTDTQYF.

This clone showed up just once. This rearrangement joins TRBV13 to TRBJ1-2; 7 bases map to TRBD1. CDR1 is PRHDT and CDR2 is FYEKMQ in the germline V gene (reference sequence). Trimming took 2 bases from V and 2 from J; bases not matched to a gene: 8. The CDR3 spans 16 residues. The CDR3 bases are TGTGCCAGCAGCTTATTGGCAGGGGGACCCAACTATGGCTACACCTTC. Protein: CASSLLAGGPNYGYTF.

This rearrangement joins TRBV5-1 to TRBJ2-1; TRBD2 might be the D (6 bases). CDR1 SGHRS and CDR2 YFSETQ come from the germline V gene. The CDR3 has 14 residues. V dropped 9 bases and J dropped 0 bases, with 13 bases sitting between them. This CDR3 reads CATRPGSSYNEQFF. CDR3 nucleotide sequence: TGCGCCACCCGACCCGGGAGCTCCTACAATGAGCAGTTCTTC.

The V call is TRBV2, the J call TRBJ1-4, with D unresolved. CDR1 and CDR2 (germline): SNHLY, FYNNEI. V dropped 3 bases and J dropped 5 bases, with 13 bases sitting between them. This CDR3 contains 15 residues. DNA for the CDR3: TGTGCCAGCAGTGATGGAACAGTAGGAAATGAAAAACTGTTTTTT. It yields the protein CASSDGTVGNEKLFF.

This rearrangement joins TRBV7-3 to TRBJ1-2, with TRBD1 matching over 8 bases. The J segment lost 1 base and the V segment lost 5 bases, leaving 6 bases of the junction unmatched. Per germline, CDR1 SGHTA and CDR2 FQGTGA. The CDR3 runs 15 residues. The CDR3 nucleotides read TGTGCCAGCAGCCCCACGGGACAGGATAACTATGGCTACACCTTC. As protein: CASSPTGQDNYGYTF.

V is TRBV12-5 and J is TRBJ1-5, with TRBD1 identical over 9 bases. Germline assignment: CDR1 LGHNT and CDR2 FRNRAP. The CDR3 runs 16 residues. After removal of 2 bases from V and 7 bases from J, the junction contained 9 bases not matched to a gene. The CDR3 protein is CASGLTDRDRVQPQHF. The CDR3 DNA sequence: TGTGCTAGTGGTTTGACGGACCGGGACAGGGTACAGCCCCAGCATTTT.

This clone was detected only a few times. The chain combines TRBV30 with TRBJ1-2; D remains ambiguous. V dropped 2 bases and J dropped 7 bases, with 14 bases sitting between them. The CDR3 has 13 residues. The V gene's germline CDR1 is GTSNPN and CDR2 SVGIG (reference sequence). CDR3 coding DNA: TGTGCCTGGAGTAGTAACTACTATGGTGGCTACACCTTC. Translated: CAWSSNYYGGYTF.

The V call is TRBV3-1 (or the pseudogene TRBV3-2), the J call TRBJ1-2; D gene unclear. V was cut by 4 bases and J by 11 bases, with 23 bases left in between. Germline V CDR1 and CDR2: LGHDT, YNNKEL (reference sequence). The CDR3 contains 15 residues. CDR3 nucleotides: TGTGCCAGCAGCCCGATCGCCCGGGAGGCATTATGGTACACCTTC. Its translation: CASSPIAREALWYTF.